The present T cell receptor beta chain was sequenced within a study of cytomegalovirus exposure and HLA in healthy donors (dated by TCRdb to 2017 to 2019). Background on the whole study: According to an earlier analysis of several hundred of the donors, 200 million or so T cells yielded roughly 100 million unique TCR beta sequences and more than 250 Gb of sequence data. About 280 gigabases of sequencing data and around 85 million unique TCR sequences made up an early release that covered approximately 620 HLA-typed donors. Of the roughly 400 genotyped donors, 70% to 90% were placed in the genetic ancestry cluster associated with self-reported Caucasian donors. The study was designed to test whether signatures of past pathogen exposure could be identified by cataloging public T cell receptors. The T cell repertoires of 670 or so subjects were profiled by immunosequencing and related to cytomegalovirus serostatus. Along with the approximately 600-subject first cohort, a separate validation cohort of around 120 different subjects was used. High-throughput TCR immunosequencing, statistical association of individual TCRs with disease status, and machine learning were combined to predict cytomegalovirus infection status. In a later analysis, previously published TCR beta repertoires from 666 donors were re-analyzed and high-resolution HLA genotyping was added so that TCR occurrence patterns could be studied. Rather than drawing on any new phenotypic data, the later analysis identified candidate immune exposures from TCR beta sequences and the way those sequences occurred across donors. To decide whether each TCR beta V gene segment behaved as functional or pseudogenic, an earlier analysis of some 580 of the donors relied on high-throughput TCR beta sequencing. Alongside the repertoire data, information on donor age, sex, ethnicity and CMV serostatus was compiled. A later genetic analysis used genome-wide SNP genotypes for about 65% of the 666 donors, treating that subset as a discovery cohort. Every discovery cohort repertoire had been produced on one sequencing platform. HLA typing included class I and class II loci at four-digit resolution. Typing coverage differed by locus: A, B, C, DRB1 and DQB1 were typed in roughly 620-630 donors, DQA1 in about 560, DPA1 in over 600, and DPB1 in roughly 450. Because of strong linkage in the cohort, 4 to 6 DR-DQ haplotypes were treated as single units for association and clustering. Among some 410 genotyped donors of the cohort, an average of approximately 220,000 unique TCR beta nucleotide sequences was sequenced per donor, of which approximately 18% were non-productive.

The study at large found these results: Across donors, most TCR sequences were observed very rarely, whereas some public TCRs were present in many individuals. Broadly in line with IMGT annotations, most TCR beta V segments showed up in productive rearrangements about 87% or about 30% of the time in an earlier analysis of 587 of the donors. Because counts were too low, more than 15 rarely observed V segments, including chromosome 9 orphons, were excluded from the earlier analysis of several hundred of the donors. A further reported finding was that TCR beta sequences accurately predicted the HLA-A and HLA-B alleles for most subjects in the first cohort. A later genetic analysis reported fewer N-insertions in productive TCRs among donors in an Asian-associated ancestry cluster than the approximately 670-donor mean. Most CMV-associated TCR beta chains appeared to be HLA-restricted in a later analysis, and the HLA associations seemed to be driven largely by CMV exposure. The classifier was reported to diagnose cytomegalovirus status with high specificity and sensitivity in both the original and validation cohorts. In a later analysis, HLA-associated TCR beta chains were found to be more clonally expanded and to have lower generation probabilities than equally common non-associated chains. A cluster of highly shared sequence variants was judged likely to represent a technical artifact of the sequencing pipeline. The study gave a list of roughly 150 TCR beta chains associated with cytomegalovirus. The 87-base-pair reads could not distinguish some IMGT-functional V segments, including TRBV6-2 and TRBV6-3, so those segments were excluded. The authors suggested that the approach could potentially be generalized to other disease states and immunological phenotypes. In vitro tests confirmed that a few of the cytomegalovirus-associated TCR beta chains recognize cytomegalovirus antigens. In a later analysis, TCR association rates were found to vary across HLA loci, with the most associated TCRs seen for DRB1 alleles and the fewest for HLA-C alleles. Sequencing depth was assumed to be roughly uniform across donors in the presence/absence analyses, though that assumption may not hold. For the cohort, immune exposure information was limited to CMV serostatus. Several of the top co-occurrence clusters appeared to be linked to parvovirus B19, influenza, CMV and Epstein-Barr virus, according to a later analysis. Because HLA typing was missing for some donors at each locus, association tests included only the typed subset. Correlated functional status among segregating V segments might reflect linkage disequilibrium, but an unknown experimental factor could not be ruled out. An association between a missense DCLRE1C variant and V-gene and J-gene trimming of TCR beta chains was found in a later genetic analysis and replicated in an independent cohort. A later analysis associated roughly 17,000 TCR beta sequences with specific HLA alleles at a false discovery rate of 0.05. Strong co-occurrence of HLA alleles, especially DR and DQ, made assigning TCR associations to individual alleles difficult. Only TCR beta chains were sequenced in this cohort, and the absence of alpha or paired-chain data limited detectable features.

CDR1 and CDR2, per the germline V gene, are SGHVS and FQNEAQ. From V the trimming removes 1 base and from J it removes 7 bases, while the gene matches leave 2 bases of the junction unaccounted for. From the cysteine up to the phenylalanine, the CDR3 has a length of 15 residues. The kept DNA is CDR3 alone, 45 bases in frame from the first base. In total, over 600 healthy bone marrow donors made up the cohort. At the time of sampling, all cohort members were nominally healthy, though unrecorded immune exposures were likely present. The donor was CMV seronegative and was included in the group of a few hundred seronegative cohort members. A peripheral blood sample was provided by each donor, and peripheral blood mononuclear cells were used for TCR beta sequencing. Genomic DNA was extracted from the blood cell samples with the Qiagen DNeasy Blood Extraction Kit. The receptor library was made with the immunoSEQ multiplex PCR assay. A mixture of 60 forward primers for TCR Vbeta segments and 13 reverse primers for TCR Jbeta segments was used in the multiplex PCR. The CDR3 region of rearranged TCR beta genes was amplified from genomic DNA by a multiplex PCR assay. The Illumina HiSeq System was used to sequence the amplified TCR beta libraries as 87-base-pair reads. From the authors' description of their analysis: Across the 670 or so repertoires, a later analysis counted tens of millions of unique TCR beta chains, 9.5 million to 13 million of which were shared by at least two donors. Raw reads were error-corrected and collapsed into unique sequences with a nearest-neighbor algorithm that merged closely related sequences to remove PCR and sequencing errors. V, D and J gene segments were assigned by aligning CDR3 sequences to IMGT reference sequences. Each retained sequence needed at least a six-nucleotide match to both a V gene segment and a J gene segment. A rearrangement was called productive if the CDR3 had no stop codons and remained in frame with V and J, and every other rearrangement was called non-productive. Following IMGT convention, CDR3 was defined as the stretch from the second conserved V-encoded cysteine up to the conserved J-encoded phenylalanine. In an earlier analysis of roughly 610 of the donors, sequences lacking an unambiguous match to a single V gene segment were excluded. In an earlier analysis of a few hundred of the donors, V segments were called functional above 56.7% productive rearrangements and were called segregating when the between-donor standard deviation exceeded 5%. To diagnose cytomegalovirus status from the catalog of TCR beta chain sequences, a statistical classification framework was built. In a later analysis, TCR nucleotide sequences were compared against IMGT/GENE-DB human TR gene sequences so that V and J genes could be assigned. In a later analysis, CDR3 sequences and most-parsimonious VDJ recombination scenarios were assigned using the TCRdist pipeline. A later analysis defined each TCR beta chain by its CDR3 amino acid sequence plus V-gene family, and excluded reads lacking a unique V-gene family. As a way to deal with suspected cross-contamination and a sequencing artifact, a later analysis dropped approximately 590 nucleotide sequences that were highly shared and had low generation probability. For each public chain, a later analysis derived a clonal expansion index from normalized ranks of inferred template counts within each repertoire. A later analysis computed generation probabilities with a VDJ recombination model fitted to out-of-frame rearrangements, and checked the results against IGoR. Hypergeometric tests were used in a later analysis to score TCR-TCR, TCR-HLA and TCR-CMV co-occurrence, with a repertoire-size bias correction applied to the TCR pairs. A later analysis estimated false discovery rates by permuting HLA or CMV assignments 20 times. In a later analysis, co-occurring TCRs were grouped using DBSCAN, and TCRdist sequence similarity was added for clustering within HLA-allele-positive subsets. Repertoires with fewer than 30,000 or more than 120,000 public chains were left out of co-occurrence clustering, as were several repertoires with anomalous nucleotide sharing. TCRdb obtained this table from immuneACCESS and retained in-frame rearrangements with V and J assigned. These tables miss some clones; where compared with another copy, unresolved V genes account for less than half of the shortfall, and the remainder is unexplained. V and J calls plus clone size are reproduced from that table; the DNA served to infer D and trimming. The sample has over 95,000 clones on record, 60% to 85% of them singletons. About 2.5% of the sample is in the top ten clones.

Notes on this clone: Its antigen is still unknown. Qualities for individual bases were not recorded, and no much larger clone is one base off.

The sample consisted of PBMCs. This receptor was identified in a female donor in good health and CMV-seronegative. The chain is encoded by TRBV7-8 joined to TRBJ2-7; 15 of the junction bases match TRBD2. The CDR3 sequence is CASSLEGLAGGEQYF. The DNA is as follows: TGTGCCAGCAGCTTAGAGGGACTAGCGGGGGGTGAGCAGTACTTC.